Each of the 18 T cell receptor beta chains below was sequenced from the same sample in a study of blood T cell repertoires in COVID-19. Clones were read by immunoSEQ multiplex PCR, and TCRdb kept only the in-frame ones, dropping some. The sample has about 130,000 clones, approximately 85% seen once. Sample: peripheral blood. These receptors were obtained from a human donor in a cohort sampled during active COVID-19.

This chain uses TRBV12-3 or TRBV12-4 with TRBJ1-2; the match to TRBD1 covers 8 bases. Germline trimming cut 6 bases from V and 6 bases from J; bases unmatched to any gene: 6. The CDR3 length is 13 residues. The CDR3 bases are TGTGCCAGCAGGCTCACAGGGGGAGATGGCTACACCTTC. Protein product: CASRLTGGDGYTF.

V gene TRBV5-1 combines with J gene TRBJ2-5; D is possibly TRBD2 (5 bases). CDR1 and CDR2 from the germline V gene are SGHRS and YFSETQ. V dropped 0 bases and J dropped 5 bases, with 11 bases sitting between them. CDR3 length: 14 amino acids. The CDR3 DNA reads TGCGCCAGCAGCTTGGGAGGCAGCGGCGAGACCCAGTACTTC. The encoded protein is CASSLGGSGETQYF.

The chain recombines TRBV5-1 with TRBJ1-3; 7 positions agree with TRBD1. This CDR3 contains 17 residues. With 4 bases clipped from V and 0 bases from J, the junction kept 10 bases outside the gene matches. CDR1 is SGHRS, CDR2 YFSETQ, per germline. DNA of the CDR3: TGCGCCAGCAGCCTAACAGGGGAAGGGACCTCTGGAAACACCATATATTTT. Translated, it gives CASSLTGEGTSGNTIYF.

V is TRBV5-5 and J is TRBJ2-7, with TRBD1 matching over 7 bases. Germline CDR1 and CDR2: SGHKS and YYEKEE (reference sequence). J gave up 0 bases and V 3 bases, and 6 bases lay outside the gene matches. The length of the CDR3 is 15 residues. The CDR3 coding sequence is TGTGCCAGCAGCTCGGGACAGATCAGCTCCTACGAGCAGTACGTC. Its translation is CASSSGQISSYEQYV.

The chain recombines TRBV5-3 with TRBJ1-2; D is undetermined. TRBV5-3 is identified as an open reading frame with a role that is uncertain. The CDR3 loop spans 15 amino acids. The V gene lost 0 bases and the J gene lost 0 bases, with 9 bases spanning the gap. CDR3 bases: TGTGCCAGAAGCTTGGACCCGGAGGCTAACTATGGCTACACCTTC. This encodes CARSLDPEANYGYTF.

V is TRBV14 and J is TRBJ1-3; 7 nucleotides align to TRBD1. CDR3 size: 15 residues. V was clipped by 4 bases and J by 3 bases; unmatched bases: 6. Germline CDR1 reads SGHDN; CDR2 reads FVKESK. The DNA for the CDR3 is TGTGCCAGCAGCCGCCCAACAGGGGTTGGAAACACCATATATTTT. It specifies CASSRPTGVGNTIYF.

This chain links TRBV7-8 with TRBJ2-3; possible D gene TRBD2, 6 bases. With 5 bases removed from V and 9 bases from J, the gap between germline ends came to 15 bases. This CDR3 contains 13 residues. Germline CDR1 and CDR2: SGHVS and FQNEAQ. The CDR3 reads CASSLSGGKTQYF. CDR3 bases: TGTGCCAGCAGCCTTAGCGGCGGTAAAACGCAGTATTTT.

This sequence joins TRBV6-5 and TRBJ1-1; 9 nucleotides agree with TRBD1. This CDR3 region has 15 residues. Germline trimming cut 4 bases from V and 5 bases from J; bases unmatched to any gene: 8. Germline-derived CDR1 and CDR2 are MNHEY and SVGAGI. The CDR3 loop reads CASSSLGQGQTEAFF. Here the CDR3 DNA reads TGTGCCAGCAGTTCCCTGGGACAGGGTCAAACTGAAGCTTTCTTT.

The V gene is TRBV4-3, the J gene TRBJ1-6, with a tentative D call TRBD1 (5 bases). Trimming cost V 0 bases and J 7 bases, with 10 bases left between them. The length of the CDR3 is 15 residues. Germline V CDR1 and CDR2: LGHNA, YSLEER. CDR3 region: CASSQDPGRNSPLHF. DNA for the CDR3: TGCGCCAGCAGCCAAGATCCAGGGCGAAATTCACCCCTCCACTTT.

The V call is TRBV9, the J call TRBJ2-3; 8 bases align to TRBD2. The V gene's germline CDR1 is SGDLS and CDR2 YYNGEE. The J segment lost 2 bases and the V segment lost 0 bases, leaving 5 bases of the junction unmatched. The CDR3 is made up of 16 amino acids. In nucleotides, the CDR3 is TGTGCCAGCAGCGTAGCAGCGGGAGACACCACAGATACGCAGTATTTT. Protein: CASSVAAGDTTDTQYF.

The CDR3 coding sequence is TGTGCCAGCAGCTTAGCTCAGAACTATGGCTACACCTTC. It codes for CASSLAQNYGYTF. The V and J genes are TRBV7-9 and TRBJ1-2; D gene unclear. The CDR3 is made up of 13 amino acids. Germline CDR1 and CDR2: SEHNR and FQNEAQ (reference sequence). Trimming took off 0 bases at V and 2 bases at J, with 4 bases between the two ends.

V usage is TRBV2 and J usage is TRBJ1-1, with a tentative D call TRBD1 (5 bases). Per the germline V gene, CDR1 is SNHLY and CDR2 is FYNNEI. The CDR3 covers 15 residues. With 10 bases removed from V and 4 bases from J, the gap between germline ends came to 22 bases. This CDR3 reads CATLMGPPLSTEAFF. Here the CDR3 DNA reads TGTGCCACTCTCATGGGGCCACCCTTGAGCACTGAAGCTTTCTTT.

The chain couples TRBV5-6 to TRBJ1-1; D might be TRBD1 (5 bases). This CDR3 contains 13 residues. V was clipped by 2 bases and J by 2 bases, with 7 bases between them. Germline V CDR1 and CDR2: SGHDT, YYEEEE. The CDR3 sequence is CASSFQGNTEAFF. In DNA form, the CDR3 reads TGTGCCAGCAGCTTCCAGGGAAACACTGAAGCTTTCTTT.

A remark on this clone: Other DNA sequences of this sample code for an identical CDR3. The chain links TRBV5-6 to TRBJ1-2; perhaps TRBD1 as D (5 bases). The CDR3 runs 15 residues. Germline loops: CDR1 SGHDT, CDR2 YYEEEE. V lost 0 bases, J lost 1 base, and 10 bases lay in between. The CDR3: CASSLAGGLNYGYTF. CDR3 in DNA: TGTGCCAGCAGCTTGGCCGGGGGACTTAACTATGGCTACACCTTC. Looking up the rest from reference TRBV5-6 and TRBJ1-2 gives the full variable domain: DAGVTQSPTHLIKTRGQQVTLRCSPKSGHDTVSWYQQALGQGPQFIFQYYEEEERQRGNFPDRFSGHQFPNYSSELNVNALLLGDSALYLCASSLAGGLNYGYTFGSGTRLTVV.

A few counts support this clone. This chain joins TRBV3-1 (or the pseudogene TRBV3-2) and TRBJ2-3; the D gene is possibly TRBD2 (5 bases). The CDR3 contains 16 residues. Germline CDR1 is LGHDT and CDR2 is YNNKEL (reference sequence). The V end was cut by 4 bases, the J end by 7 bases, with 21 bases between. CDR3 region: CASSPAVRVRANTQYF. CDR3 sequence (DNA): TGTGCCAGCAGCCCGGCGGTGAGGGTCCGAGCGAATACGCAGTATTTT.

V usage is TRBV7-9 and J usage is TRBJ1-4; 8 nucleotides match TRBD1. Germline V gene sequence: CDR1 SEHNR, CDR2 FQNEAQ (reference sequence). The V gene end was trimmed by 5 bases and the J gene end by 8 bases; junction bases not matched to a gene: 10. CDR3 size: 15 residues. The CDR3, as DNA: TGTGCCAGCAGCCCGACCCAGGGGGCCGCGGAAAAACTGTTTTTT. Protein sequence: CASSPTQGAAEKLFF.

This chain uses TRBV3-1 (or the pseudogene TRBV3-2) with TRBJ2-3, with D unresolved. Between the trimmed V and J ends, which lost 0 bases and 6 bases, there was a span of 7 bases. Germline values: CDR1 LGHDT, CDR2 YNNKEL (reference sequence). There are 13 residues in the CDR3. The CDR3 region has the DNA TGTGCCAGCAGCCAAGATGACGGGGATACGCAGTATTTT. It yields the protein CASSQDDGDTQYF.

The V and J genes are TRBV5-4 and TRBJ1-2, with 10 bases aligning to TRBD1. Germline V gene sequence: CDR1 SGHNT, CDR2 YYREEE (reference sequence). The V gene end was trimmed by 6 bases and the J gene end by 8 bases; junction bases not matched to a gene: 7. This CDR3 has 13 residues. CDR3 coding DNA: TGTGCCAGCACCTGGGACAGGGGAGAAGGCTACACCTTC. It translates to CASTWDRGEGYTF.